A selection of T cell receptor beta chains follows, all from one sample in a study of shared T cell receptors in the human thymus. The protocol was immunoSEQ multiplex PCR, while the TCRdb copy is restricted to in-frame clones and leaves out a portion. The sample lists about 660,000 clones; approximately 89% were seen once. The same sample was also used in a study of human thymus T cells.

Source material: thymocytes. The receptor set was obtained from a boy under three years old with a congenital heart defect. The CDR3 runs from the conserved cysteine through the conserved F or W. Fields, in order: CDR3 DNA, CDR3 protein, clone size, V gene, J gene, D gene. The D gene is left open where the match is weak. Expanded clones get a size class; other rows say once, few or many, or leave the size out.

DNA: TGTGCCAGCAGCTCTAGGGGTCCACTAGCGGGGAAGCGACGAGGGTCCTACAATGAGCAGTTCTTC
CDR3: CASSSRGPLAGKRRGSYNEQFF
size: NA
V: TRBV7-6
J: TRBJ2-1
D: TRBD2

DNA: TGCGCCAGCAGTCAGGGGACAAGCAATGAGCAGTTCTTC
CDR3: CASSQGTSNEQFF
size: NA
V: TRBV23-1
J: TRBJ2-1
D: NA

DNA: TGTGCCAGCAGTCTACATACTAGCGGGAAGAACAAAAACATTCAGTACTTC
CDR3: CASSLHTSGKNKNIQYF
size: NA
V: TRBV28
J: TRBJ2-4
D: TRBD2

DNA: TGTGCCAGCAGTGAAGGAGAGGATACGCAGTATTTT
CDR3: CASSEGEDTQYF
size: NA
V: TRBV6-1
J: TRBJ2-3
D: NA

DNA: TGTGCCAGCAAGGACAGGGAAGGCGAGCAGTACTTC
CDR3: CASKDREGEQYF
size: NA
V: TRBV6-5
J: TRBJ2-7
D: TRBD1

DNA: TGTGCCAGCAGCCAAGCCAAACGGTTTAGTGGCACCGGGGAGCTGTTTTTT
CDR3: CASSQAKRFSGTGELFF
size: NA
V: TRBV14
J: TRBJ2-2
D: NA

DNA: TGTGCCAGCAGCTCACCGGGACAGGGGAACACCGGGGAGCTGTTTTTT
CDR3: CASSSPGQGNTGELFF
size: NA
V: TRBV9
J: TRBJ2-2
D: TRBD1

DNA: TGCGCCAGCAGCTCGGACAGACCCACAGATACGCAGTATTTT
CDR3: CASSSDRPTDTQYF
size: once
V: TRBV5-1
J: TRBJ2-3
D: NA

DNA: TGTGCCAGCAGTTTACGAGGGGGTCATGGCTACACCTTC
CDR3: CASSLRGGHGYTF
size: NA
V: TRBV27
J: TRBJ1-2
D: NA

DNA: TGCAGCGTTGAATCGGTGGGGGGGTACAATGAGCAGTTCTTC
CDR3: CSVESVGGYNEQFF
size: once
V: TRBV29-1
J: TRBJ2-1
D: TRBD2

DNA: TGTGCCAGCAACCCCAACCGGGGGAATGGAAACACCATATATTTT
CDR3: CASNPNRGNGNTIYF
size: NA
V: TRBV5-5
J: TRBJ1-3
D: NA

DNA: TGTGCCAGCAGACTGGGCCTTGAAGCTTTCTTT
CDR3: CASRLGLEAFF
size: NA
V: TRBV2
J: TRBJ1-1
D: NA

DNA: TGTGCCAGCAGCGTAGGCTGGACAGGGGGCGCGGGGGAGCAGTACTTC
CDR3: CASSVGWTGGAGEQYF
size: NA
V: TRBV9
J: TRBJ2-7
D: TRBD1

DNA: TGCGCCAGCAGCCAAGATGGCCCCGGTAGCGCCGCTGTCGAGCAGTACTTC
CDR3: CASSQDGPGSAAVEQYF
size: NA
V: TRBV4-1
J: TRBJ2-7
D: NA

DNA: TGCGCCAGCAGCCCCTGGGCGGGTATGAACACTGAAGCTTTCTTT
CDR3: CASSPWAGMNTEAFF
size: NA
V: TRBV5-1
J: TRBJ1-1
D: NA

DNA: TGTGCCAGCAGTTTTAAGGGGGATAGCCGACAAGAGACCCAGTACTTC
CDR3: CASSFKGDSRQETQYF
size: NA
V: TRBV27
J: TRBJ2-5
D: NA

DNA: TGTGCCAGCAGGGCCACCCAAGAGACCCAGTACTTC
CDR3: CASRATQETQYF
size: NA
V: TRBV2
J: TRBJ2-5
D: NA

DNA: TGTGCCAGTAGTGTACGATCGGACTGGGCGACCCAGTACTTC
CDR3: CASSVRSDWATQYF
size: NA
V: TRBV19
J: TRBJ2-5
D: NA

DNA: TGTGCCAGCAGCAGCTTACGGGGGATAGCCAAAAACATTCAGTACTTC
CDR3: CASSSLRGIAKNIQYF
size: NA
V: TRBV28
J: TRBJ2-4
D: NA

DNA: TGTGCCAGCAGCTTAGCCCTCCCGGACCCAGGGTCGATAGATACGCAGTATTTT
CDR3: CASSLALPDPGSIDTQYF
size: NA
V: TRBV7-6
J: TRBJ2-3
D: NA

DNA: TGTGCCAGAAGCTTGGGCAGGGACACCGGGGAGCTGTTTTTT
CDR3: CARSLGRDTGELFF
size: once
V: TRBV5-3
J: TRBJ2-2
D: NA

DNA: TGCGCCAGCGGCGACAGGGAGACGGTAGGGGGCTACACCTTC
CDR3: CASGDRETVGGYTF
size: NA
V: TRBV5-1
J: TRBJ1-2
D: TRBD1

DNA: TGCAGCGCCGCCAAAAGTGGGTATGGGCGAAGTGAAGCTTTCTTT
CDR3: CSAAKSGYGRSEAFF
size: NA
V: TRBV29-1
J: TRBJ1-1
D: NA

DNA: TGTGCCTGGAGAAATGGACTTTCCTCCTACAATGAGCAGTTCTTC
CDR3: CAWRNGLSSYNEQFF
size: NA
V: TRBV30
J: TRBJ2-1
D: NA

DNA: TGTGCCAGCAGTGAAGAACTCGTGACAGGGTCCTACGAGCAGTACTTC
CDR3: CASSEELVTGSYEQYF
size: NA
V: TRBV6-1
J: TRBJ2-7
D: TRBD1

DNA: TGTGCCAGCAGAGAGGAGGGTTCCGGAGGCTATGGCTACACCTTC
CDR3: CASREEGSGGYGYTF
size: NA
V: TRBV6-1
J: TRBJ1-2
D: NA

DNA: TGCGCCAGCAGTGAGTGGACGGGACAGGGAACGTTAAATGAAAAACTGTTTTTT
CDR3: CASSEWTGQGTLNEKLFF
size: NA
V: TRBV10-2
J: TRBJ1-4
D: TRBD1

DNA: TGTGCCACCACCGCGGGACGGATCAATTCACCCCTCCACTTT
CDR3: CATTAGRINSPLHF
size: NA
V: TRBV18
J: TRBJ1-6
D: NA

DNA: TGCGCCAGCAGTCGACCTGGACAGAATAGCAATCAGCCCCAGCATTTT
CDR3: CASSRPGQNSNQPQHF
size: NA
V: TRBV23-1
J: TRBJ1-5
D: NA

DNA: TGTGCCAGCAGTCCCCCAGCGGGGGTAACAGATACGCAGTATTTT
CDR3: CASSPPAGVTDTQYF
size: NA
V: TRBV28
J: TRBJ2-3
D: TRBD2

DNA: TGTGCCAGCAGTTTTCCCGGACAGGGAGAGTCCTACGAGCAGTACTTC
CDR3: CASSFPGQGESYEQYF
size: NA
V: TRBV28
J: TRBJ2-7
D: TRBD1

DNA: TGTGCCAGCAGCAAAAAGTCGGGTGCCTCTGAGACCCAGTACTTC
CDR3: CASSKKSGASETQYF
size: NA
V: TRBV28
J: TRBJ2-5
D: NA